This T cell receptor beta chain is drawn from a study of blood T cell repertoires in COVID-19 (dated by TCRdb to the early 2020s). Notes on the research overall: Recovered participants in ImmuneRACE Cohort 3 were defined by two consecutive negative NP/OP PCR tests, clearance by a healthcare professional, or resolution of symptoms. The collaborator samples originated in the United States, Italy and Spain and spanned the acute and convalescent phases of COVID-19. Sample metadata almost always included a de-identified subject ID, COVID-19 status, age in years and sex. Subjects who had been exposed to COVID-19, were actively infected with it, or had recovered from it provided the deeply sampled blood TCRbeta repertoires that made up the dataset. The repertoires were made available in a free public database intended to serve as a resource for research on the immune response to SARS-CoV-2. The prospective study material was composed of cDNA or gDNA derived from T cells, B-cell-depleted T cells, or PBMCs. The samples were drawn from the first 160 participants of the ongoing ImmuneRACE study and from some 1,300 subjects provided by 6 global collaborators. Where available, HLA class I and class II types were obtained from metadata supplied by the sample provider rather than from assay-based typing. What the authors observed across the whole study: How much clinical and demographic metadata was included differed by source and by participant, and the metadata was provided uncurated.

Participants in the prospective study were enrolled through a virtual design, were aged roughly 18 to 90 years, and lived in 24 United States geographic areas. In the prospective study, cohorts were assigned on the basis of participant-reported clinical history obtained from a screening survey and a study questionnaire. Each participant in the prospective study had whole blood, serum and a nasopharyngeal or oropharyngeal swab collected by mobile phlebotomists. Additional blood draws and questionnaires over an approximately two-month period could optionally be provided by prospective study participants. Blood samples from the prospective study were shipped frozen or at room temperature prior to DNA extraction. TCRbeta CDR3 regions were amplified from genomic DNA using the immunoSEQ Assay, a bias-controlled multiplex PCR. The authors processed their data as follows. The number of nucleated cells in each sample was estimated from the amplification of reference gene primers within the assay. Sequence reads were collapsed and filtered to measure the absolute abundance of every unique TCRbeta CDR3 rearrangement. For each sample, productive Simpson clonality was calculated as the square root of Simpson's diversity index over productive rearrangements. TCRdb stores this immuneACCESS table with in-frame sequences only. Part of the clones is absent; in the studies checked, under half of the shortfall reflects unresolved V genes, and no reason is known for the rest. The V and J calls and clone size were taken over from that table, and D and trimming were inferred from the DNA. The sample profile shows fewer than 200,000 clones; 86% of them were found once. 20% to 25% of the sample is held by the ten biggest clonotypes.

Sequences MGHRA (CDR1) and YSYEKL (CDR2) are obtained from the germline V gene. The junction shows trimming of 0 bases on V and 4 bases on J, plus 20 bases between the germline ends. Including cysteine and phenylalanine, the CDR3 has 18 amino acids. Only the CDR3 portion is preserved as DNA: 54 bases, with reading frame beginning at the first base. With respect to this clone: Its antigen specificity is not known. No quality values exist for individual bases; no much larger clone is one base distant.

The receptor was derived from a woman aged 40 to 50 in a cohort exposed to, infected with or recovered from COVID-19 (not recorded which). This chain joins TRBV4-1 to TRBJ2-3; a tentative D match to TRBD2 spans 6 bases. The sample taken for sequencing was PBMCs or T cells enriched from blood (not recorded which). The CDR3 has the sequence CASSQEGLRGHMSDTQYF. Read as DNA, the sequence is TGCGCCAGCAGCCAAGAAGGTCTGCGGGGCCACATGTCAGATACGCAGTATTTT.